This T cell receptor beta chain was obtained from a study of blood T cell repertoires in COVID-19. Overall study context: The samples span acute and convalescent COVID-19 from the United States, Italy and Spain.

A single count supports this clone. V gave up 4 bases and J gave up 7 bases, with 13 bases separating them. The CDR3 has 13 residues. From germline, CDR1 is SEHNR and CDR2 FQNEAQ (reference sequence). TCRdb's table, derived via immunoSEQ multiplex PCR, lists solely in-frame clones and lacks some. The table has around 150,000 clones, approximately 86% seen once. The chain carries TRBV7-9 and TRBJ1-1, with D hard to call. The TCR sequence derives from a man between 65 and 85 years old with acute or convalescent COVID-19. Sequenced: peripheral blood. The CDR3 spells CASSWGDLNEAFF. The CDR3 DNA reads as TGTGCCAGCAGCTGGGGAGATCTAAATGAAGCTTTCTTT.